These 5 T cell receptor beta chains originate from one sample sequenced in a study of blood T cell repertoires in COVID-19. Clones were read by immunoSEQ multiplex PCR, and TCRdb kept only the in-frame ones, dropping some. This sample has about 30,000 clones; 90% to 95% occur once, and the top ten carry roughly 38%. The sample comprised peripheral blood. The source of these receptors is a man between 60 and 70 years old with active or convalescent COVID-19.

The chain combines TRBV2 with TRBJ1-5; 9 bases fit TRBD1. Germline V gene data show CDR1 as SNHLY and CDR2 as FYNNEI. This CDR3 comprises 13 residues. The V gene end was trimmed by 8 bases and the J gene end by 5 bases; junction bases not matched to a gene: 4. This CDR3 reads CASGDRAYQPQHF. CDR3 coding DNA: TGTGCCAGCGGGGACAGGGCGTATCAGCCCCAGCATTTT.

The chain joins TRBV19 to TRBJ2-1, with 11 bases identical to TRBD2. The CDR3 loop spans 17 amino acids. J gave up 1 base and V 6 bases, and 8 bases lay outside the gene matches. CDR1 is LNHDA and CDR2 is SQIVND in the germline V gene (reference sequence). The CDR3: CASSRVAGGGSYNEQFF. Here the CDR3 DNA reads TGTGCCAGTAGCCGGGTAGCGGGAGGGGGATCCTACAATGAGCAGTTCTTC.

The J gene is TRBJ2-6, the V gene TRBV5-1; TRBD1 matches at 7 bases. The CDR3 is 19 amino acids. V gave up 3 bases and J gave up 0 bases; unmatched junction bases: 12. The germline V gene encodes CDR1 SGHRS and CDR2 YFSETQ. CDR3 in DNA: TGCGCCAGCAGCTGGGAAAGAAGAGACAGGGACTCTGGGGCCAACGTCCTGACTTTC. It specifies CASSWERRDRDSGANVLTF.

CDR3 residues: CASSGTGISNQPQHF. CDR3 sequence (DNA): TGTGCCAGTTCCGGGACAGGGATTAGCAATCAGCCCCAGCATTTT. The V call is TRBV19, the J call TRBJ1-5; 9 bases fit TRBD1. The length of the CDR3 is 15 residues. CDR1 LNHDA and CDR2 SQIVND come from the germline V gene (reference sequence). V lost 8 bases to trimming and J lost 0 bases; unmatched junction nucleotides: 5.

The chain uses TRBV4-1 and TRBJ1-1; D not resolved. The germline V and J ends were trimmed by 4 bases and 0 bases, with 9 bases remaining between them. CDR3 length equals 14 residues. Germline V lookup: CDR1 MGHRA, CDR2 YSYEKL. The CDR3 coding sequence is TGCGCCAGCAGCCTCACGACATTGAACACTGAAGCTTTCTTT. It encodes CASSLTTLNTEAFF.